Listed here are 2 T cell receptor beta chains from one sample, sequenced in a study of blood T cell repertoires in COVID-19. Libraries were prepared by immunoSEQ multiplex PCR; TCRdb keeps only in-frame clonotypes and omits some of them. The profile covers 95,000 to 150,000 clones, with 80% to 90% appearing a single time and 25% to 30% taken by the ten largest. Sequences were obtained from peripheral blood. The receptors come from a woman in her seventies with acute or convalescent COVID-19.

This chain joins TRBV11-3 and TRBJ2-5, with 13 bases matching TRBD2. Germline CDR1 is SGHNT and CDR2 is YENEEA. V was clipped by 5 bases and J by 5 bases; unmatched bases: 5. The CDR3 loop spans 15 amino acids. In DNA, the CDR3 is TGTGCCAGCAGCCCGGGGACTAGCGGGGTTGAGACCCAGTACTTC. This gives the protein CASSPGTSGVETQYF.

The J gene is TRBJ2-7, the V gene TRBV5-4, with 7 bases lining up with TRBD1. Germline-derived CDR1 and CDR2 are SGHNT and YYREEE (reference sequence). This CDR3 is built from 15 residues. After removal of 4 bases from V and 4 bases from J, the junction contained 11 bases not matched to a gene. The CDR3 bases are TGTGCCAGCAGCCAGAGACAGGGCCGTACATACGAGCAGTACTTC. Its translation is CASSQRQGRTYEQYF.